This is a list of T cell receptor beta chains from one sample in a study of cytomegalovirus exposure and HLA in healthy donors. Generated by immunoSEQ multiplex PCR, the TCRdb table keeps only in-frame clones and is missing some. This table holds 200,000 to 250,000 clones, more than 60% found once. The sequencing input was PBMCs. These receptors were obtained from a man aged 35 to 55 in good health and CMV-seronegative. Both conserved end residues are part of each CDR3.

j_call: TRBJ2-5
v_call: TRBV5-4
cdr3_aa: CASSPGQTQETQYF

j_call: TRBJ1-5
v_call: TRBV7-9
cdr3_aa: CASSLDSAYQPQHF

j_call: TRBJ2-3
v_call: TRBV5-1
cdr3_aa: CASSSIPGLGRRADTQYF

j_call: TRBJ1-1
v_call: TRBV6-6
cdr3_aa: CASSFGTEAFF

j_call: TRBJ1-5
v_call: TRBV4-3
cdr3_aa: CASSLQGNQPQHF

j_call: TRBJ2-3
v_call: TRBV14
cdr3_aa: CASSHLGEDTQYF

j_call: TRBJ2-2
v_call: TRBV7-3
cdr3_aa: CASSLGGGTGELFF

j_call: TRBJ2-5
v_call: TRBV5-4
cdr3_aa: CASTVPGLQETQYF

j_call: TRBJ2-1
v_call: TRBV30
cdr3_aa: CAWALSGRGPYEQFF

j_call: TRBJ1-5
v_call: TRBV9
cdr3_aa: CASSVEGAAGQPQHF

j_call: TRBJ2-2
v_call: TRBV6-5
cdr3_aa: CASTSLTGLTGELFF

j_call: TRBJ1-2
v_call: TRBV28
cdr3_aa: CASSPRGIANYGYTF

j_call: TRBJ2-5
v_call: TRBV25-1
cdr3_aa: CASRLAETQYF

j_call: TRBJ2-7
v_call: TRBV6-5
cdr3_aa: CASSYYQGWYEQYF

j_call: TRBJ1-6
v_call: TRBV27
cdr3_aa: CASSVSRQGESPLHF

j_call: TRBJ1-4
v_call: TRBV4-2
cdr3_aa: CASSQVGATEKLFF

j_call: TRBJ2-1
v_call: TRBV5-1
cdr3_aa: CASTSGLAGVDEQFF

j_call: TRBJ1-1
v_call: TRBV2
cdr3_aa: CASRQNMNTEAFF

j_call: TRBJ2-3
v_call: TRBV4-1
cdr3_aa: CASSQDPPPGDTQYF

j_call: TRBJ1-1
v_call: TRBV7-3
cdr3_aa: CASSLTGVSMNTEAFF

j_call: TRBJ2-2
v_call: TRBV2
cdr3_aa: CASLNTGELFF

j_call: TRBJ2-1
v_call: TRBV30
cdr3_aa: CAWSYRDEQFF

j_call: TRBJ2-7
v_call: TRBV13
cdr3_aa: CASSFLPYEQYF

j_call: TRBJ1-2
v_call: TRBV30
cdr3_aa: CAWSEAQGNGYTF

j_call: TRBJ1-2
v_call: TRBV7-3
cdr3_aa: CASSLTGRGYTF

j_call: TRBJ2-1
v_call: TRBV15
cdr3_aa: CATSRGWVDGGDEQFF

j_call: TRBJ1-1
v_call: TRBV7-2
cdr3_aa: CASSDFPRTEAFF

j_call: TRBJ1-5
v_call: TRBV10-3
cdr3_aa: CAISGQGWDQPQHF

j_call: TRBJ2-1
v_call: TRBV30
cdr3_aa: CAWSVGGSGAYNEQFF

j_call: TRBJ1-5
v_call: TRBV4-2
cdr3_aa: CASSQDTDRGSQPQHF

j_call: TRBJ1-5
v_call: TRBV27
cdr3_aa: CASSFKSNQPQHF

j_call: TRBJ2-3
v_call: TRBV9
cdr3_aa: CASSVSGTRVDTQYF

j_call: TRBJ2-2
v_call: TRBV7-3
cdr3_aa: CASSSGGAGELFF

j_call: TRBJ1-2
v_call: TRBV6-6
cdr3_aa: CASSYGGGYGYTF

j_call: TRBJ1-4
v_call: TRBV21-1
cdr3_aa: CASSTKGGRPTNEKLFF

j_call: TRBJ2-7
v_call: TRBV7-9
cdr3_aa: CASSSRDRGKSHEQYF

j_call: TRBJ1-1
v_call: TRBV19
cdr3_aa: CASSLGLNTEAFF

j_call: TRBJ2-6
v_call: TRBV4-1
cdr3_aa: CASSLSLGVGANVLTF

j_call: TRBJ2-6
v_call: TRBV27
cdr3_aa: CASSFRASGFSGANVLTF

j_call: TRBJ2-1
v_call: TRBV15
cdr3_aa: CATSRDRSAGSSYNEQFF

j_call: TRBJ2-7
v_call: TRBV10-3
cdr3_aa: CAISENPNTGGYEQYF

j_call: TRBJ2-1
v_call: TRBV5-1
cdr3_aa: CASSLSRTSGDNEQFF

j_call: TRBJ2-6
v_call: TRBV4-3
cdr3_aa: CASSQDGAGVGSGANVLTF

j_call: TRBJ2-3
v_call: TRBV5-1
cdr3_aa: CASSLESRARDTQYF

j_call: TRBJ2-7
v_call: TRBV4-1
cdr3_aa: CASSDTLGQGSYEQYF

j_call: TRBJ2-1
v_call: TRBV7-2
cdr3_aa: CASSLAASGGNEQFF

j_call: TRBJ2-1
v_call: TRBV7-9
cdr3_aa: CASSLSTGSNEQFF

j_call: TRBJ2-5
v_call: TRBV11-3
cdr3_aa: CASSLRHLQETQYF